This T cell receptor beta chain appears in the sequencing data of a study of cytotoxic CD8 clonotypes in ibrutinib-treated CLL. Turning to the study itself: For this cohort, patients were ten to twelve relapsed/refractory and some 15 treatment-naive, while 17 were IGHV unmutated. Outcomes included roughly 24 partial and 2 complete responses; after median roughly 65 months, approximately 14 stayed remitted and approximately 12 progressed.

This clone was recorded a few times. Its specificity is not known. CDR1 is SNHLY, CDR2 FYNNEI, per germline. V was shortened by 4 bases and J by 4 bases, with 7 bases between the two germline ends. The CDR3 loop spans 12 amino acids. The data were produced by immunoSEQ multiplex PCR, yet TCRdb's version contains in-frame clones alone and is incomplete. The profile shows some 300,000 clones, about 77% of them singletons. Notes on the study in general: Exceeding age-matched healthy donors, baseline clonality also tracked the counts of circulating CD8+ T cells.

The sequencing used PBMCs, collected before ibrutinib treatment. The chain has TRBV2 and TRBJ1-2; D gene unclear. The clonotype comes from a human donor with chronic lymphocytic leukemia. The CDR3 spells CASSVRGYGYTF. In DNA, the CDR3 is TGTGCCAGCAGTGTTCGGGGCTATGGCTACACCTTC.